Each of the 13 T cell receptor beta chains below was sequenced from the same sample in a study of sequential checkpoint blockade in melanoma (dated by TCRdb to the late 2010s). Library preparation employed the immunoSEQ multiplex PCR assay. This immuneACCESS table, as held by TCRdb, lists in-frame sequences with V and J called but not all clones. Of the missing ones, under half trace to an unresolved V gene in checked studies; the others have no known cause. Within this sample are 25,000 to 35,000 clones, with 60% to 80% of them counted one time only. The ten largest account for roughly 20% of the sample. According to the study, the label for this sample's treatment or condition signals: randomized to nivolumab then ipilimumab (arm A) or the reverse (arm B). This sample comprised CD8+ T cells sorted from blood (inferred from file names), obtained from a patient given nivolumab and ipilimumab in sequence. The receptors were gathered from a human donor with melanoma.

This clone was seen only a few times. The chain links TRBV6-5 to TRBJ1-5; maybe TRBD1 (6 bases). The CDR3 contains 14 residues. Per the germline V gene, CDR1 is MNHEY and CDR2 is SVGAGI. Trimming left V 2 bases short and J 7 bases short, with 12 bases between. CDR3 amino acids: CASSYKQGSQPQHF. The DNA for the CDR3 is TGTGCCAGCAGTTACAAACAGGGCAGCCAGCCCCAGCATTTT.

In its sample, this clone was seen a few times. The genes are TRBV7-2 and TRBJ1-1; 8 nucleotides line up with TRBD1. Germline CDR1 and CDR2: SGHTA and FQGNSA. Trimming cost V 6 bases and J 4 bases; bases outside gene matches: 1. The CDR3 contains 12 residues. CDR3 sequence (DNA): TGTGCCAGCAGAGACAGGGGCACTGAAGCTTTCTTT. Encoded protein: CASRDRGTEAFF.

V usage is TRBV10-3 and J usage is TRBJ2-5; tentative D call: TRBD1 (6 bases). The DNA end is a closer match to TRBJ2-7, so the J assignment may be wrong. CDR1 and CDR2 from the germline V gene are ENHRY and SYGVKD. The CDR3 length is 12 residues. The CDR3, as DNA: TGTGCCGTCCGGGACATGGCCTACGAGCAGTACTTC. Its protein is CAVRDMAYEQYF.

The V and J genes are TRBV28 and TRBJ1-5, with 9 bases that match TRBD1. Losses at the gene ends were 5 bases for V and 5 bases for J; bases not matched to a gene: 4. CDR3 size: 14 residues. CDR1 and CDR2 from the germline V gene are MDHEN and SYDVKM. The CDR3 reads CASSITGGHQPQHF. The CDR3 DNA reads TGTGCCAGCAGTATCACAGGGGGCCATCAGCCCCAGCATTTT.

Here the CDR3 reads CASSLTTSGGRTGELFF. The DNA for the CDR3 is TGTGCCAGCAGCCTGACGACTAGCGGGGGACGCACCGGGGAGCTGTTTTTT. The chain employs TRBV7-6 and TRBJ2-2; 12 bases are a match to TRBD2. Trimming took 5 bases from V and 4 from J; bases not matched to a gene: 8. This CDR3 is 17 amino acids long. CDR1 is SGHVS, CDR2 FNYEAQ, per germline. The variable domain in full, completed from reference TRBV7-6 and TRBJ2-2, reads GAGVSQSPRYKVTKRGQDVALRCDPISGHVSLYWYRQALGQGPEFLTYFNYEAQQDKSGLPNDRFSAERPEGSISTLTIQRTEQRDSAMYRCASSLTTSGGRTGELFFGEGSRLTVL.

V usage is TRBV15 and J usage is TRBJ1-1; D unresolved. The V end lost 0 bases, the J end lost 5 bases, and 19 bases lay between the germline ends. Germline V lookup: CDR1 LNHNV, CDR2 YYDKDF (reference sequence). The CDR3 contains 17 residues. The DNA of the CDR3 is TGTGCCACCAGCAGAGATGTTTTCGAGGTCCCTGGGACTGAAGCTTTCTTT. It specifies CATSRDVFEVPGTEAFF.

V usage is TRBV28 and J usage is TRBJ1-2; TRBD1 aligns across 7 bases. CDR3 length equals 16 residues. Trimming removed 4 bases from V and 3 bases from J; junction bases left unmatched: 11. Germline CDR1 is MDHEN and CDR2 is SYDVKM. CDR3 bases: TGTGCCAGCAGTTCCGGTTGGGACAGCCCTTACTATGGCTACACCTTC. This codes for CASSSGWDSPYYGYTF.

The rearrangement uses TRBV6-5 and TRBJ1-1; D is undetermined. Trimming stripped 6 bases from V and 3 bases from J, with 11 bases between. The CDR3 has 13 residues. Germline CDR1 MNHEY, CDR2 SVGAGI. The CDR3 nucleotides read TGTGCCAGCAGACCCCTAGGATACACTGAAGCTTTCTTT. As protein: CASRPLGYTEAFF.

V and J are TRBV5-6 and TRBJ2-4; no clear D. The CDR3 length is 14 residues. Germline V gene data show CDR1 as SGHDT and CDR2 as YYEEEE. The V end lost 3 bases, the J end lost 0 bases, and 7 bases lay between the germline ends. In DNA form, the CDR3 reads TGTGCCAGCAGCTCCAGGCTAGCCAAAAACATTCAGTACTTC. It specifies CASSSRLAKNIQYF.

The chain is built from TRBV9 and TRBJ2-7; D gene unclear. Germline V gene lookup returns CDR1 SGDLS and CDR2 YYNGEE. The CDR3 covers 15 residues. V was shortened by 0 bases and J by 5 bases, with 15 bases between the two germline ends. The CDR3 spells CASSVAGRQVDEQYF. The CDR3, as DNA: TGTGCCAGCAGCGTAGCAGGTCGGCAGGTTGACGAGCAGTACTTC.

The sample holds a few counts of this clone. The CDR3 is CAISETQGMMTGELFF. CDR3 bases: TGTGCCATCAGTGAGACCCAGGGGATGATGACCGGGGAGCTGTTTTTT. The chain links TRBV10-3 to TRBJ2-2; perhaps TRBD1 as D (6 bases). CDR1 ENHRY and CDR2 SYGVKD come from the germline V gene. V dropped 2 bases and J dropped 5 bases, with 15 bases sitting between them. CDR3 length equals 16 residues.

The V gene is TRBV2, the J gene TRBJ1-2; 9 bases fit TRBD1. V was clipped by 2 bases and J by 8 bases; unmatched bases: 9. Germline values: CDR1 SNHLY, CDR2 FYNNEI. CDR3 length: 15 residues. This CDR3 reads CASSELGQGYVGYTF. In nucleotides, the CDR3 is TGTGCCAGCAGTGAATTGGGACAGGGATATGTCGGCTACACCTTC.

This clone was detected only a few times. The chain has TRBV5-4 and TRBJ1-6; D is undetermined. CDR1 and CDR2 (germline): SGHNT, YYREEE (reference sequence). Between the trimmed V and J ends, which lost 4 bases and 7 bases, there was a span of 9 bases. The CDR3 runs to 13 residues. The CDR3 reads CASSQYGNSPLHF. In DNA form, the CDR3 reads TGTGCCAGCAGCCAATACGGGAATTCACCCCTCCACTTT. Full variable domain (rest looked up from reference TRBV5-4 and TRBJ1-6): ETGVTQSPTHLIKTRGQQVTLRCSSQSGHNTVSWYQQALGQGPQFIFQYYREEENGRGNFPPRFSGLQFPNYSSELNVNALELDDSALYLCASSQYGNSPLHFGNGTRLTVT.